Below are 10 T cell receptor beta chains sequenced from a single sample in a study of CD8+CD57+ T cells in acquired aplastic anemia. The study profiled TCR beta VDJ and CDR3 using genomic DNA as template. TCRdb analysed the reads with MiXCR anew, one entry per CDR3 protein. This table holds roughly 500,000 distinct CDR3 sequences, about a third found once. Sequencing involved patients with CD8+CD57+ cell expansion previously shown by flow cytometry. Sequences were obtained from sorted CD4+, CD8+, or CD8+CD57+ T cells (not recorded which) from PBMCs. These TCRs come from a human donor with aplastic anemia.

About this clonotype itself: A much larger clone lies one base from this, so it may be a read error. The chain has TRBV11-1 and TRBJ1-6; D call uncertain. This CDR3 has 16 amino acids. CDR1 is SGHAT and CDR2 is FQDESV in the germline V gene (reference sequence). V was clipped by 2 bases and J by 0 bases, with 8 bases between them. In nucleotides, the CDR3 is TGTGCCAGCAGCTTAAGGCCGAGCTCCTATAATTCACCCCTCCACTTT. Translating it yields CASSLRPSSYNSPLHF. The full variable domain, completed using reference TRBV11-1 and TRBJ1-6, is EAEVAQSPRYKITEKSQAVAFWCDPISGHATLYWYRQILGQGPELLVQFQDESVVDDSQLPKDRFSAERLKGVDSTLKIQPAELGDSAMYLCASSLRPSSYNSPLHFGNGTRLTVT.

V is TRBV9 and J is TRBJ2-3; 9 nucleotides align to TRBD1. CDR3 length equals 15 residues. Germline loops: CDR1 SGDLS, CDR2 YYNGEE. V lost 0 bases, J lost 4 bases, and 3 bases stayed unmatched. The CDR3 is CASSVGQGGADTQYF. The CDR3 nucleotides are TGTGCCAGCAGCGTAGGACAGGGGGGCGCAGATACGCAGTATTTT.

The rearrangement links TRBV2 to TRBJ1-5; perhaps TRBD1 as D (6 bases). Trimming pared 6 bases from V and 5 bases from J, leaving 11 bases between. Germline V gene sequence: CDR1 SNHLY, CDR2 FYNNEI. The CDR3 contains 13 residues. The CDR3 spells CASSKGGYQPQHF. The CDR3, as DNA: TGTGCCAGCAGCAAGGGGGGGTATCAGCCCCAGCATTTT.

This clonotype was detected ten times or more. V is TRBV7-9 and J is TRBJ2-7; possibly TRBD1 or TRBD2 for D (6 bases each). V was clipped by 4 bases and J by 0 bases, with 13 bases between them. The CDR3 runs to 15 residues. Per germline, CDR1 SEHNR and CDR2 FQNEAQ (reference sequence). The CDR3 nucleotides are TGTGCCAGCAGCTCCACGGGGGCGGGCTCCTACGAGCAGTACTTC. Translated: CASSSTGAGSYEQYF.

This clonotype was seen ten or more times. The V gene is TRBV12-3 or TRBV12-4, the J gene TRBJ2-6; D is unclear. V gave up 1 base and J gave up 3 bases, with 1 base separating them. This CDR3 is built from 13 residues. The CDR3 here is CASSLVGANVLTF. CDR3 DNA: TGTGCCAGCAGTTTAGTTGGGGCCAACGTCCTGACTTTC.

The chain couples TRBV6-2 or TRBV6-3 to TRBJ1-6, with D tentatively TRBD1 (6 bases). The germline V gene has CDR1 MNHEY and CDR2 SVGEGT. Deletions cut 2 bases from V and 2 bases from J, with 16 bases between. The CDR3 runs 18 residues. The CDR3 coding sequence is TGTGCCAGCAGTTACGTGGGGGGGCGCGAGACCTATAATTCACCCCTCCACTTT. Its translation is CASSYVGGRETYNSPLHF.

V is TRBV10-3 and J is TRBJ1-2, with D hard to call. V lost 7 bases and J lost 8, with 5 bases in between. In germline, CDR1 is ENHRY, CDR2 SYGVKD. The CDR3 totals 9 residues. The CDR3 region is CAIIRGYTF. CDR3 nucleotide sequence: TGTGCCATCATTAGGGGCTACACCTTC.

This clonotype was observed a handful of times. The V and J genes are TRBV2 and TRBJ1-2; 9 bases fit TRBD1. This CDR3 has 12 residues. Germline lookup yields CDR1 SNHLY and CDR2 FYNNEI. V shed 8 bases, J shed 8 bases, and the junction held 6 bases outside the gene matches. The CDR3 region is CASLQGATGYTF. CDR3 sequence (DNA): TGTGCCAGCTTACAGGGGGCTACCGGCTACACCTTC.

The table lists this clonotype with a few counts. CDR3 protein: CATSGREASTDTQYF. In DNA form, the CDR3 reads TGTGCCACCAGCGGCCGGGAGGCTAGCACAGATACGCAGTATTTT. The rearrangement joins TRBV15 to TRBJ2-3; 7 positions match TRBD2. J lost 0 bases, V lost 5 bases, and 5 bases had no gene match. The CDR3 totals 15 residues. CDR1 LNHNV and CDR2 YYDKDF come from the germline V gene (reference sequence).

The chain recombines TRBV15 with TRBJ1-3, with a weak D call TRBD1 (6 bases). In germline, CDR1 is LNHNV, CDR2 YYDKDF (reference sequence). The CDR3 covers 16 residues. Trimming stripped 4 bases from V and 2 bases from J, with 15 bases between. CDR3 protein: CATSISGGSAGNTIYF. CDR3 nucleotides: TGTGCCACCAGCATAAGTGGGGGCAGTGCTGGAAACACCATATATTTT.